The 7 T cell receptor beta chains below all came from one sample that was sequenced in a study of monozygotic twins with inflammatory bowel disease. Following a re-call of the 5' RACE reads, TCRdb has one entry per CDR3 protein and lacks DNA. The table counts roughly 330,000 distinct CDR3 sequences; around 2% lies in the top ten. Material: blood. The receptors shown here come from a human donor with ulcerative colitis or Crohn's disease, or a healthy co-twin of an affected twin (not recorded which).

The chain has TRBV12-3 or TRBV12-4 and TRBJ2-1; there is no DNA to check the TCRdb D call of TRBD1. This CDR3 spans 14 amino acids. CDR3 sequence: CASRRQGAGNEQFF.

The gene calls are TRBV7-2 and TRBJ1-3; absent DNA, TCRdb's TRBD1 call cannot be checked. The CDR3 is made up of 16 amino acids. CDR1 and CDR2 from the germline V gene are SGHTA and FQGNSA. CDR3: CASSFFLGQSGNTIYF. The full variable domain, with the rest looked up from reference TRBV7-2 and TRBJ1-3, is GAGVSQSPSNKVTEKGKDVELRCDPISGHTALYWYRQSLGQGLEFLIYFQGNSAPDKSGLPSDRFSAERTGGSVSTLTIQRTQQEDSAVYLCASSFFLGQSGNTIYFGEGSWLTVV.

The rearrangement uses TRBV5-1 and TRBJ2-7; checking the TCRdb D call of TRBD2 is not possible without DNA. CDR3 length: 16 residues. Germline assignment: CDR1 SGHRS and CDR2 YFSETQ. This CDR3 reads CASSLGKSGSGHEQYF.

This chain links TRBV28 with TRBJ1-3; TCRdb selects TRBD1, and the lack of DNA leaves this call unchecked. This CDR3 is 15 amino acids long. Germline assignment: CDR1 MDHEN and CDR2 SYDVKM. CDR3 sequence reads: CASSSPRGQGNTIYF.

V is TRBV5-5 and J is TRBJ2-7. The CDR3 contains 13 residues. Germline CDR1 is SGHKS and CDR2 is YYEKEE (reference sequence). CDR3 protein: CASSLPYSYEQYF.

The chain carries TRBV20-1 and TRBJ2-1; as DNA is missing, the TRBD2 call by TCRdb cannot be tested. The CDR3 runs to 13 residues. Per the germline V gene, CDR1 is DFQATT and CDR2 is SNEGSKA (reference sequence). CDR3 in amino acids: CSARVAGYNEQFF.

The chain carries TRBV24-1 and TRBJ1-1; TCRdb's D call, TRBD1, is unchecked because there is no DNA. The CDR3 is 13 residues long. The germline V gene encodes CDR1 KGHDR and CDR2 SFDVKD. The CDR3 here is CATKGTTNTEAFF.